This T cell receptor (beta chain) was found in a study of shared clonotypes between healthy human individuals. Germline lookup yields CDR1 SGHDN and CDR2 FVKESK. The CDR3 extends over 15 amino acids. Trimming removed 1 base from V and 10 bases from J; junction bases left unmatched: 4. Naive-designated CD8 cells lacked CD45RO, were positively enriched for CCR7, and omitted terminally differentiated effector memory CD45RA+ cells. Authors' methods: For the immunoSEQ data, sequences were junction-only without quality scores, so filtering differed. Some clones are missing from TCRdb's copy, which holds only in-frame ones; the method was immunoSEQ multiplex PCR. V and J calls and clone size follow that table, whereas D and trimming were derived from the DNA. Of millions of clones in the sample, over 85% are singletons; the top ten hold 1.1%.

The sequencing input was naive CD8+ T cells sorted from blood. The sequence was collected from a man younger than 35 in good health. This chain links TRBV14 with TRBJ1-6; 10 nucleotides align to TRBD1. The CDR3 DNA reads TGTGCCAGCAGCCAAGCGGGACAGGGGCAATCACCCCTCCACTTT. Encoded protein: CASSQAGQGQSPLHF.